This T cell receptor beta chain was obtained from a study of T-cell memory formation after mild COVID-19 (dated by TCRdb to 2020 to 2022). The study in broad terms: TCR sequence clusters from the two donors were found to be largely donor specific. The cohort comprised two young, previously healthy adult volunteers, one female and one male. In two donors, T-cell clones that expanded and contracted after mild COVID-19 were tracked by sequencing TCRalpha and TCRbeta repertoires over time.

Ficoll-Paque density gradient centrifugation was the method used to isolate PBMCs. Here is what the overall study found, with its caveats: Whether the second-wave clones peaking on day 37 were SARS-CoV-2 specific was not confirmed. The study covered only a couple of mild cases, and larger cohorts including severe cases with pre-infection samples were considered necessary. The detection of some responding clones in pre-infection memory suggests that pre-existing cross-reactive memory T cells joined the SARS-CoV-2 response. Contracting CD4+ clones turned up mainly in the CM and EM memory subsets, whereas EMRA was where CD8+ clones were enriched. Balanced CD4/CD8 phenotypes were observed for clones contracting from day 15 to 85, whereas a bias towards CD4+ was observed for a second wave of clones expanding from day 15 to 37.

This clonotype has just a few counts. Its antigen specificity is not known. No base-level quality is on record; no much larger clone is a single base apart. Sequenced using an Illumina NovaSeq 6000. Using 5'RACE with constant-segment primers, TCRalpha and TCRbeta cDNA libraries were constructed, with sample barcodes and unique molecular identifiers added in the process. Trizol reagent was used to extract RNA from every sample. Library amplification was performed in two PCR steps, and a second sample barcode and Illumina TruSeq adapters were introduced in the second step. Sequencing of the libraries was done on an Illumina NovaSeq, producing 2 x 150 bp paired-end reads. From the authors' description of their analysis: The reads were demultiplexed and collapsed into UMI-guided consensus sequences using migec v1.2.7. With mixcr v2.1.11, UMI consensuses were aligned to TRA and TRB V and J templates and assembled into clonotypes. Expanded or contracted clonotypes were those called significant by both edgeR and NoisET, with noise models trained on biological replicates. For edgeR calls, the thresholds were a false discovery rate-adjusted p below 0.01 and a log2 fold-change of 1. As an exploratory analysis of dynamics, max-normalized trajectories of the 1000 most abundant clonotypes were examined with PCA combined with hierarchical clustering. Each responding clone was given a CD4 or CD8 phenotype based on the CD4+ and CD8+ repertoires, which had been sequenced separately. TCRdb reanalyzed the raw reads on its own, using fastp at Q25 for trimming and MiXCR for clone calling, and kept in-frame beta chains. When rows share a CDR3 protein, they turn into one entry using the most common DNA and genes. TCRdb, rather than the study authors, made the V and J calls. This sample gives more than 150,000 distinct CDR3 sequences in total; 18% of them show up just once. Of the sample, 3% to 4% is held by the ten largest clones.

The specimen sequenced was PBMCs or a T cell subset sorted from them (not recorded which). This receptor was obtained from a man between 18 and 29 years old who had mild COVID-19 (a few samples of this study predate the infection). The sample titles of this study are shuffled in the database, so cell type and time point are left out; the donor was told from shared clones.

The nucleotides are TGTGCCAGCAGCTTAGGGTTCTACGAGCAGTACTTC. This encodes CASSLGFYEQYF. The sequence is built from TRBV7-9 and TRBJ2-7; the D gene cannot be resolved reliably. The germline ends are 4 bases apart after V is trimmed by 1 base and J by 3 bases. From its cysteine to its phenylalanine, the CDR3 spans 12 amino acids. This entry keeps only the CDR3 DNA: 36 bases, framed from base 1. CDR1 and CDR2 (SEHNR, FQNEAQ) derive from the germline V gene (reference sequence).